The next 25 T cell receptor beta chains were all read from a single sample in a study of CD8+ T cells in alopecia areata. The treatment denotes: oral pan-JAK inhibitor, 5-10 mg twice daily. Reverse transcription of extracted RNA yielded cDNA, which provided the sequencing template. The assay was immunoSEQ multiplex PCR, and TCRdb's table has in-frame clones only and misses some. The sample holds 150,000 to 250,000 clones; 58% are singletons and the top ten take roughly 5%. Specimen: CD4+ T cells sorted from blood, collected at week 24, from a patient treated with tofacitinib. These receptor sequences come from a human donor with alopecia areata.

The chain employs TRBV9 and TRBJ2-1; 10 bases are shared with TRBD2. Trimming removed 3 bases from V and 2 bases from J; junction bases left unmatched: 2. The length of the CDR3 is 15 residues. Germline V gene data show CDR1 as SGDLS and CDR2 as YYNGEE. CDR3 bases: TGTGCCAGCAGCGCGAGCGGGAGGGCCTACAATGAGCAGTTCTTC. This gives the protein CASSASGRAYNEQFF.

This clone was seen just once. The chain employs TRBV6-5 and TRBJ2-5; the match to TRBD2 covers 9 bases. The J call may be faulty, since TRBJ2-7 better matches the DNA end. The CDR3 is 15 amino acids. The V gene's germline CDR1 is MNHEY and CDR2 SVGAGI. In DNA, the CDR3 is TGTGCCAGCAGTTACAGGCGGGGGGGCTTCTACGAGCAGTACTTC. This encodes CASSYRRGGFYEQYF.

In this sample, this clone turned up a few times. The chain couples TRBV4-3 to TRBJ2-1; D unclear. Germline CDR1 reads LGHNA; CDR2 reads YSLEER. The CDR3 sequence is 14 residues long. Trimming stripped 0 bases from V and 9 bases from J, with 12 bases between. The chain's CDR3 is CASSQDFWETEQFF. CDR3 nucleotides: TGCGCCAGCAGCCAAGATTTCTGGGAAACTGAGCAGTTCTTC.

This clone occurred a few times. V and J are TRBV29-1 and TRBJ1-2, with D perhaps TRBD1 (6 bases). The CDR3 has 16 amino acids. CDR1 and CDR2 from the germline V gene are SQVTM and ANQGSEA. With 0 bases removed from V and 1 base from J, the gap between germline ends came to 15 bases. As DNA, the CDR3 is TGCAGCGTTGAAGATCAAGGCCACAGGGATAACTATGGCTACACCTTC. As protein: CSVEDQGHRDNYGYTF.

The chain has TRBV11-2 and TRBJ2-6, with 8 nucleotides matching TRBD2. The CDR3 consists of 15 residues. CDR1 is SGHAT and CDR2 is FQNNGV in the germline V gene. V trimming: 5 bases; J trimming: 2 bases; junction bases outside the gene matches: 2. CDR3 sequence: CASSRGGPGANVLTF. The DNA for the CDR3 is TGTGCCAGCAGCCGCGGGGGGCCTGGGGCCAACGTCCTGACTTTC.

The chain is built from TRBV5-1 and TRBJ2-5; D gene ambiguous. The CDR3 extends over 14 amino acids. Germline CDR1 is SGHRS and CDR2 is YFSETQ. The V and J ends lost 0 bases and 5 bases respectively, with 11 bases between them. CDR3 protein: CASSLEWPPETQYF. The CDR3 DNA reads TGCGCCAGCAGCTTGGAATGGCCCCCGGAGACCCAGTACTTC.

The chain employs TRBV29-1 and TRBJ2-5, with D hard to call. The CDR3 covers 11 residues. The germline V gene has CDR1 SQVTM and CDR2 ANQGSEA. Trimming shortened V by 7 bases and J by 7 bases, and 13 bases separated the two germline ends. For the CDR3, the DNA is TGCAGCGGAGGCCAAGGTGTGACCCAGTACTTC. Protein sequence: CSGGQGVTQYF.

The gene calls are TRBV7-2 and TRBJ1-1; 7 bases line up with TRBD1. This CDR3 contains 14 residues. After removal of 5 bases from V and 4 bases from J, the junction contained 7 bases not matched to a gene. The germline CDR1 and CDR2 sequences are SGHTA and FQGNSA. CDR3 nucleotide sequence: TGTGCCAGCAGCGGACAGGTTCAAAGCACTGAAGCTTTCTTT. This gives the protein CASSGQVQSTEAFF.

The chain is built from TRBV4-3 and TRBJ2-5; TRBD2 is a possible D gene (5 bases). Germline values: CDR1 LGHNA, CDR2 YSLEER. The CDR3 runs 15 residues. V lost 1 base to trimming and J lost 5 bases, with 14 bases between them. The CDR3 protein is CASSQGIRGVETQYF. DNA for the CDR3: TGCGCCAGCAGCCAAGGGATCCGGGGAGTCGAGACCCAGTACTTC.

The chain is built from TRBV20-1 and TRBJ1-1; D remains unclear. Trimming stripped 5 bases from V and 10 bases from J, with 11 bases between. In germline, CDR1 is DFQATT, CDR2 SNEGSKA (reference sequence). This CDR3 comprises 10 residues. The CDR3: CSARASGAFF. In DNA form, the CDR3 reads TGCAGTGCTCGGGCCTCGGGAGCTTTCTTT.

Here the CDR3 DNA reads TGTGCAATTTACTCGGGGCGCGAAGGGGAAGACGAGCAGTACTTC. Translation gives CAIYSGREGEDEQYF. This chain links TRBV27 with TRBJ2-7; D may match TRBD1 or TRBD2 (5 bases each). The germline gives CDR1 MNHEY, CDR2 SMNVEV (reference sequence). The CDR3 runs to 15 residues.

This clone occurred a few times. The CDR3: CASSTGTSGTHASYEQYF. CDR3 nucleotides: TGTGCCAGCAGTACCGGGACTAGCGGGACCCATGCCTCCTACGAGCAGTACTTC. This chain joins TRBV28 and TRBJ2-7, with TRBD2 identical over 13 bases. Trimming took 5 bases from V and 0 from J; bases not matched to a gene: 10. The length of the CDR3 is 18 residues. Germline V gene data show CDR1 as MDHEN and CDR2 as SYDVKM.

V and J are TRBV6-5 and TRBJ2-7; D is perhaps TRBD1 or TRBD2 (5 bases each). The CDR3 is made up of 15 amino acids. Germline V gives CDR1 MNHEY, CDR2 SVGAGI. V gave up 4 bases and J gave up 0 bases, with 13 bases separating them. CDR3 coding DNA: TGTGCCAGCAGTTTCGCCGGGACGGTCTCCTACGAGCAGTACTTC. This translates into CASSFAGTVSYEQYF.

CDR3: CASSPLAEQETQYF. The CDR3, as DNA: TGTGCCAGCAGCCCTCTAGCGGAGCAAGAGACCCAGTACTTC. The chain carries TRBV9 and TRBJ2-5, with 7 nucleotides matching TRBD2. With 4 bases clipped from V and 2 bases from J, the junction kept 5 bases outside the gene matches. This CDR3 has 14 residues. Germline V lookup: CDR1 SGDLS, CDR2 YYNGEE.

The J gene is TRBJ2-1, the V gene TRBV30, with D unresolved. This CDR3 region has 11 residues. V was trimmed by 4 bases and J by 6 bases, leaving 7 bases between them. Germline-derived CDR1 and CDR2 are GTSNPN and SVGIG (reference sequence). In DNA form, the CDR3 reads TGTGCCTGGACGAGCGCCAATGAGCAGTTCTTC. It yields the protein CAWTSANEQFF.

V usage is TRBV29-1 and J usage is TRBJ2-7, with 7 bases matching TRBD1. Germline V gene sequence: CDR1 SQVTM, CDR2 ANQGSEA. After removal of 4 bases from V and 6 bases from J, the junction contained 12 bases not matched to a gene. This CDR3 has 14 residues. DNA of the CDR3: TGCAGCGTTGTTTACGGGACAGTTTTCTCCGAGCAGTACTTC. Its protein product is CSVVYGTVFSEQYF.

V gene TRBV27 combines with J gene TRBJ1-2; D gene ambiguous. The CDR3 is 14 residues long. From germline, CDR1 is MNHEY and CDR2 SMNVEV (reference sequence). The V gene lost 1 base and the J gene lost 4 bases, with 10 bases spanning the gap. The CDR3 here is CASSLYGVGYGYTF. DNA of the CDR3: TGTGCCAGCAGTTTATATGGGGTTGGCTATGGCTACACCTTC.

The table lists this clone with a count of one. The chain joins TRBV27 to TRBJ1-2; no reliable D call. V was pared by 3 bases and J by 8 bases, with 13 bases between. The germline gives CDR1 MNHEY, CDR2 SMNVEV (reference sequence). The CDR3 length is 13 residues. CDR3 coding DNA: TGTGCCAGCAGTTTCCGTCGATACGGGGGCTACACCTTC. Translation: CASSFRRYGGYTF.

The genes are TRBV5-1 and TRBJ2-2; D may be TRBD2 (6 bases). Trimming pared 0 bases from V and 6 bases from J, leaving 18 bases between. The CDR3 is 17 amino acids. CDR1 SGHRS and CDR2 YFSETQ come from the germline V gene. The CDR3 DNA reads TGCGCCAGCAGCTTGGTTTCTCCTTCCGGGAGCGCCGGGGAGCTGTTTTTT. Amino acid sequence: CASSLVSPSGSAGELFF.

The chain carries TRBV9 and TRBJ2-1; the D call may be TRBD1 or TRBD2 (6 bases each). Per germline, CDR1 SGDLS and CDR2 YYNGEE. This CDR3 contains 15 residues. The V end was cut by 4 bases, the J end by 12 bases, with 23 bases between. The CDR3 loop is CASSPRMGGAGLQFF. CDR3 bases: TGTGCCAGCAGCCCCCGAATGGGGGGCGCGGGGTTGCAGTTCTTC. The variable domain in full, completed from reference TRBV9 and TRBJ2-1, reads DSGVTQTPKHLITATGQRVTLRCSPRSGDLSVYWYQQSLDQGLQFLIQYYNGEERAKGNILERFSAQQFPDLHSELNLSSLELGDSALYFCASSPRMGGAGLQFFGPGTRLTVL.

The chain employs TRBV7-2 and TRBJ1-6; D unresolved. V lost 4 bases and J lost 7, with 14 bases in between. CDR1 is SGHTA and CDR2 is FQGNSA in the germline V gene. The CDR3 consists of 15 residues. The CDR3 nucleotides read TGTGCCAGCAGCTCCCGACGGGCCGGGAATTCACCCCTCCACTTT. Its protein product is CASSSRRAGNSPLHF.

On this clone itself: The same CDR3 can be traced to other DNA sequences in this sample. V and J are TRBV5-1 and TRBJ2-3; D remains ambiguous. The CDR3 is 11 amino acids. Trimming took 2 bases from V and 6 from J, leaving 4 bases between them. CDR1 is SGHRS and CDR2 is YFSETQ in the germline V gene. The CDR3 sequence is CASSLEDTQYF. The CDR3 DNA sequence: TGCGCCAGCAGCTTAGAGGATACGCAGTATTTT.

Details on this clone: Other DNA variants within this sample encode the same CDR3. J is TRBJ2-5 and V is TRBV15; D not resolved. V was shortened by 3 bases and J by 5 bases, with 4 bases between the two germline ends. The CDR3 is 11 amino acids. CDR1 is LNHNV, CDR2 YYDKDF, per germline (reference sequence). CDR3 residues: CATSREETQYF. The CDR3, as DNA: TGTGCCACCAGCAGGGAGGAGACCCAGTACTTC.

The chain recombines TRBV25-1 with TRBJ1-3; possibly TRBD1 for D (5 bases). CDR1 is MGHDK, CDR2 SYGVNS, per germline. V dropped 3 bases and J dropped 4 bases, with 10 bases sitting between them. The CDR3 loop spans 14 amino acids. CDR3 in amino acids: CASSDPGYGNTIYF. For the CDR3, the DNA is TGTGCCAGCAGTGACCCAGGGTACGGAAACACCATATATTTT.

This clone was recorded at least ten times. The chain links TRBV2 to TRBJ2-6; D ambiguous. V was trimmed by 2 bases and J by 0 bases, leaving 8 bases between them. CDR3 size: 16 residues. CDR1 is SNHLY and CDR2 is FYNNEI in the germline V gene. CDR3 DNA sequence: TGTGCCAGCAGTGAACGCACGCTCTCTGGGGCCAACGTCCTGACTTTC. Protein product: CASSERTLSGANVLTF.